These T cell receptor beta chains were read from a single sample in a study of patients and donors after allogeneic stem cell transplantation. TCRdb used MiXCR to reprocess the RT-PCR reads, holding one entry per CDR3 protein. The sample carries 150,000 to 200,000 distinct CDR3 sequences, 20% to 25% recorded once. The sample taken for sequencing was blood, either unsorted or a sorted T cell fraction (not recorded which). The receptors were gathered from a human donor who was either an allogeneic HSCT recipient or a stem cell or donor lymphocyte infusion donor (not recorded which). It is not recorded whose cells these are; they may come from a transplant donor. Both conserved end residues are part of each CDR3. Size tells how often a clone was seen (once, few, many) or the class of an expanded clone, and some rows leave it out.

CDR3 length | J gene | V gene | clone size | CDR3 protein
12 | TRBJ2-7 | TRBV11-1 | - | CASSLEAHEQYF
13 | TRBJ2-7 | TRBV12-3/TRBV12-4 | - | CATRDGPIGEQYF
16 | TRBJ2-1 | TRBV20-1 | few | CSARAGGTSDHNEQFF
18 | TRBJ2-2 | TRBV10-3 | few | CAISEWGTSGTNTGELFF
14 | TRBJ1-1 | TRBV4-3 | - | CASSQERGRTEAFF
12 | TRBJ1-2 | TRBV20-1 | - | CSARVFGYGYTF
18 | TRBJ1-3 | TRBV5-1 | few | CASSLELAGRGRGNTIYF
15 | TRBJ2-4 | TRBV20-1 | - | CSARDRPADKNIQYF
15 | TRBJ2-2 | TRBV20-1 | - | CSARKSRGDAGELFF
13 | TRBJ2-1 | TRBV28 | - | CASSLAGRNEQFF
13 | TRBJ1-1 | TRBV12-3/TRBV12-4 | few | CASSLAWATEAFF
14 | TRBJ2-2 | TRBV20-1 | few | CSASGQENTGELFF
13 | TRBJ2-7 | TRBV20-1 | - | CSAPHRGYYEQYF
14 | TRBJ2-2 | TRBV12-3/TRBV12-4 | - | CASSPSGATGELFF
16 | TRBJ1-2 | TRBV5-1 | - | CASSLAPGPVNYGYTF
17 | TRBJ2-7 | TRBV29-1 | - | CSVEEGLAGLAVYEQYF
20 | TRBJ1-5 | TRBV12-3/TRBV12-4 | few | CATSSLGDSLTKESNQPQHF
13 | TRBJ2-1 | TRBV6-6 | - | CASSYSIAGEQFF
15 | TRBJ2-4 | TRBV20-1 | - | CSASLAGGSKNIQYF
17 | TRBJ1-1 | TRBV5-5 | few | CASSPHGQGLRNTEAFF
14 | TRBJ2-3 | TRBV7-2 | - | CASSLGPSIDTQYF
18 | TRBJ2-3 | TRBV27 | - | CASSFSPDRGLYSDTQYF
14 | TRBJ2-1 | TRBV20-1 | - | CSASGGLSYNEQFF
16 | TRBJ1-4 | TRBV29-1 | - | CSVEGRGATGYEKLFF